Presented here are 9 T cell receptor beta chains from one specimen sequenced in a study of blood T cells in healthy people across ages. Sample-barcoded 5' priming and a J-beta primer mix drove a second PCR of 7 to 11 cycles. TCRdb itself ran the 5' RACE reads through MiXCR, one entry per CDR3 protein. The sample records over 600,000 distinct CDR3 sequences, roughly 56% being singletons. Sequences were obtained from blood. These receptor sequences come from a man aged 35-49 years in good health.

V gene TRBV5-6 combines with J gene TRBJ1-1; D possibly corresponds to TRBD1 (6 bases). V was trimmed by 4 bases and J by 6 bases, leaving 13 bases between them. Germline V lookup: CDR1 SGHDT, CDR2 YYEEEE. The CDR3 is made up of 13 amino acids. The CDR3, as DNA: TGTGCCAGCAGCACCAACAGGGTAGCTGAAGCTTTCTTT. It encodes CASSTNRVAEAFF.

This clonotype showed up just once. This chain's CDR3 is CATSEAGTSGDFADTQYF. For the CDR3, the DNA is TGTGCCACCAGTGAGGCCGGGACTAGCGGGGATTTTGCAGATACGCAGTATTTT. The V gene is TRBV24-1, the J gene TRBJ2-3; 13 nucleotides line up with TRBD2. With V trimmed by 4 bases and J by 4 bases, 10 bases remained unmatched. Germline loops: CDR1 KGHDR, CDR2 SFDVKD. The CDR3 extends over 18 amino acids.

This rearrangement joins TRBV7-2 to TRBJ2-5, with D perhaps matching TRBD1 or TRBD2 (5 bases each). Trimming left V 1 base short and J 2 bases short, with 11 bases between. The CDR3 consists of 15 residues. Germline CDR1 SGHTA, CDR2 FQGNSA. The CDR3 loop reads CASSLGGAEQETQYF. The CDR3 DNA sequence: TGTGCCAGCAGCTTAGGAGGGGCGGAACAAGAGACCCAGTACTTC.

This clonotype showed up just once. V gene TRBV5-1 combines with J gene TRBJ2-2; perhaps TRBD2 as D (5 bases). CDR1 and CDR2 (germline): SGHRS, YFSETQ. Trimming took off 0 bases at V and 7 bases at J, with 16 bases between the two ends. The CDR3 spans 16 residues. The CDR3 bases are TGCGCCAGCAGCTTGGTGGACCGAGACGGGGTCGGGGAGCTGTTTTTT. Protein product: CASSLVDRDGVGELFF.

This clonotype was seen only a few times. V gene TRBV11-3 combines with J gene TRBJ2-3; 7 bases agree with TRBD2. The germline gives CDR1 SGHNT, CDR2 YENEEA. Trimming cost V 2 bases and J 2 bases; bases outside gene matches: 7. The CDR3 consists of 16 residues. CDR3 coding DNA: TGTGCCAGCAGCTTATACGCGGGAGCGATCACAGATACGCAGTATTTT. Translated, it gives CASSLYAGAITDTQYF.

Note on this clonotype: One end of the junction fails to match germline, which may point to a read error. The CDR3 DNA follows: TGTGCCACAGGGACAGACATCACAGGTACGCAGTATTTT. Translated, it gives CATGTDITGTQYF. The genes are TRBV24-1 and TRBJ2-3, with 7 bases that match TRBD1. Germline CDR1 reads KGHDR; CDR2 reads SFDVKD. The CDR3 runs 13 residues.

This clonotype has a handful of counts. The chain's CDR3 is CASRIRQGSYEQYF. The CDR3 DNA follows: TGTGCCAGCAGAATCCGACAGGGAAGCTACGAGCAGTACTTC. This chain links TRBV6-1 with TRBJ2-7; 7 bases match TRBD1. Germline V gene lookup returns CDR1 MNHNS and CDR2 SASEGT. CDR3 length: 14 residues. The J segment lost 3 bases and the V segment lost 6 bases, leaving 8 bases of the junction unmatched.

This chain joins TRBV15 and TRBJ2-5; the D call may be TRBD1 or TRBD2 (5 bases each). With 6 bases removed from V and 1 base from J, the gap between germline ends came to 21 bases. The CDR3 loop spans 17 amino acids. CDR1 is LNHNV, CDR2 YYDKDF, per germline (reference sequence). This CDR3 is CATSLERGPRTQETQYF. CDR3 bases: TGTGCCACCAGTCTCGAGAGGGGCCCCAGGACCCAAGAGACCCAGTACTTC.

This sequence joins TRBV10-3 and TRBJ1-6; D might be TRBD1 (5 bases). The CDR3 loop spans 13 amino acids. Germline values: CDR1 ENHRY, CDR2 SYGVKD. V shed 4 bases and J shed 10 bases, with 11 bases lying between them. CDR3 residues: CAISGVGGSPLHF. The CDR3 region has the DNA TGTGCCATCAGTGGGGTTGGGGGATCACCCCTCCACTTT.